What follows is one TCR beta chain and its context. The antigen remains undetermined. This record belongs to a study of cytomegalovirus exposure and HLA in healthy donors. 13 Jbeta primers and 60 Vbeta primers were used for the PCR. The data were produced by immunoSEQ multiplex PCR, yet TCRdb's version contains in-frame clones alone and is incomplete. This table has roughly 160,000 clones, approximately 88% appearing once. Findings of the study overall: High specificity and sensitivity for cytomegalovirus status were reported for the classifier. In vitro work confirmed that a few CMV-associated chains recognize CMV antigens.

CDR1 is MNHEY and CDR2 is SVGAGI in the germline V gene. The CDR3 contains 16 residues. Trimming left V 0 bases short and J 7 bases short, with 16 bases between. The chain recombines TRBV6-5 with TRBJ2-1; the D gene is possibly TRBD2 (7 bases). This sequence originates from a woman in her twenties or thirties in good health and CMV-seronegative. What was sequenced was PBMCs. CDR3 sequence reads: CASSYSRGGAGNEQFF. The CDR3 DNA reads TGTGCCAGCAGTTACTCGAGGGGGGGGGCGGGGAATGAGCAGTTCTTC.